Below are 12 T cell receptor beta chains sequenced from a single sample in a study of blood T cell repertoires in COVID-19. The data were produced by immunoSEQ multiplex PCR, yet TCRdb's version contains in-frame clones alone and is incomplete. This sample has around 140,000 clones, with 60% to 80% found just once. Sequencing was performed on peripheral blood. Every receptor here comes from a woman aged 70 to 79 with acute or convalescent COVID-19.

This clone occurred a few times. The chain employs TRBV2 and TRBJ1-2; D gene uncertain. This CDR3 contains 11 residues. V was cut by 6 bases and J by 7 bases, with 9 bases left in between. The V gene's germline CDR1 is SNHLY and CDR2 FYNNEI. The CDR3 region is CASRVSVGYTF. The CDR3 bases are TGTGCCAGCAGAGTTTCAGTTGGCTACACCTTC.

The chain has TRBV5-1 and TRBJ2-2; possible D gene TRBD2, 5 bases. V lost 4 bases to trimming and J lost 0 bases, with 10 bases between them. The CDR3 consists of 15 residues. CDR1 is SGHRS and CDR2 is YFSETQ in the germline V gene. CDR3: CASSPEDANTGELFF. CDR3 coding DNA: TGCGCCAGCAGCCCGGAGGACGCGAACACCGGGGAGCTGTTTTTT.

For the CDR3, the DNA is TGCGCCAGCAGCCTCGGGGGTGTTGGAGGGATGTACGAGCAGTACTTC. This encodes CASSLGGVGGMYEQYF. This sequence joins TRBV5-1 and TRBJ2-7; D possibly corresponds to TRBD2 (6 bases). Germline CDR1 is SGHRS and CDR2 is YFSETQ. V was pared by 4 bases and J by 4 bases, with 21 bases between. The CDR3 spans 16 residues.

V usage is TRBV11-2 and J usage is TRBJ2-1, with 9 nucleotides matching TRBD2. Germline V lookup: CDR1 SGHAT, CDR2 FQNNGV. CDR3 size: 16 residues. Trimming took 4 bases from V and 2 from J; bases not matched to a gene: 6. CDR3 residues: CASSSVGGGAYNEQFF. The CDR3 nucleotides are TGTGCCAGCAGCTCCGTTGGCGGGGGGGCCTACAATGAGCAGTTCTTC.

The chain uses TRBV7-9 and TRBJ2-7; 9 bases agree with TRBD2. Trimming took 4 bases from V and 0 from J; bases not matched to a gene: 16. Germline V CDR1 and CDR2: SEHNR, FQNEAQ (reference sequence). The CDR3 extends over 19 amino acids. The CDR3 is CASSSPSGLLAGNSYEQYF. The CDR3 DNA sequence: TGTGCCAGCAGCTCTCCATCGGGTTTGCTAGCGGGAAACTCCTACGAGCAGTACTTC.

The chain employs TRBV6-5 and TRBJ2-7; perhaps TRBD2 as D (5 bases). The CDR3 consists of 15 residues. Trimming took off 1 base at V and 0 bases at J, with 10 bases between the two ends. The germline V gene has CDR1 MNHEY and CDR2 SVGAGI. The CDR3 bases are TGTGCCAGCAGTTACTTTCAGCGGAGCTCCTACGAGCAGTACTTC. It is translated as CASSYFQRSSYEQYF.

The V and J genes are TRBV5-1 and TRBJ2-1; 7 nucleotides match TRBD2. The V and J ends lost 3 bases and 6 bases, in that order; junction bases with no gene match: 9. Germline CDR1 SGHRS, CDR2 YFSETQ. This CDR3 comprises 15 residues. The CDR3 DNA is TGCGCCAGCAGCTCACTGAGCGGGGTTATCAATGAGCAGTTCTTC. This codes for CASSSLSGVINEQFF.

The rearrangement links TRBV24-1 to TRBJ2-2; 10 bases fit TRBD1. The CDR3 sequence is 15 residues long. With V trimmed by 4 bases and J by 8 bases, 6 bases remained unmatched. Germline V CDR1 and CDR2: KGHDR, SFDVKD. The CDR3 loop is CATSDRDRGNGELFF. The CDR3 coding sequence is TGTGCCACCAGTGACCGGGACAGGGGTAATGGGGAGCTGTTTTTT.

This chain joins TRBV6-6 and TRBJ1-5; possibly TRBD1 for D (5 bases). Trimming took 6 bases from V and 3 from J, leaving 15 bases between them. There are 15 residues in the CDR3. From germline, CDR1 is MNHNY and CDR2 SVGAGI (reference sequence). Here the CDR3 reads CASSMGGGFNQPQHF. CDR3 in DNA: TGTGCCAGCAGCATGGGTGGGGGGTTCAATCAGCCCCAGCATTTT.

This chain links TRBV19 with TRBJ2-3, with 7 nucleotides matching TRBD1. V shed 4 bases and J 0 bases; nucleotides not matched to a gene: 7. CDR1 is LNHDA, CDR2 SQIVND, per germline (reference sequence). This CDR3 region has 16 residues. For the CDR3, the DNA is TGTGCCAGTAGTACGACAAACAGGGGTAGCACAGATACGCAGTATTTT. It is translated as CASSTTNRGSTDTQYF.

This chain joins TRBV29-1 and TRBJ1-2; D ambiguous. Trimming cost V 4 bases and J 6 bases, with 9 bases left between them. Per the germline V gene, CDR1 is SQVTM and CDR2 is ANQGSEA. The CDR3 consists of 11 residues. The CDR3 nucleotides are TGCAGCGTTGCCGGGTCGGATGGCTACACCTTC. Translating gives CSVAGSDGYTF.

The chain combines TRBV5-1 with TRBJ2-1; 12 nucleotides align to TRBD2. Germline CDR1 is SGHRS and CDR2 is YFSETQ. The CDR3 totals 15 residues. Trimming removed 3 bases from V and 10 bases from J; junction bases left unmatched: 8. In DNA form, the CDR3 reads TGCGCCAGCAGCTCTCCGGGACTAGCGGGCCACGAGCAGTTCTTC. It encodes CASSSPGLAGHEQFF.